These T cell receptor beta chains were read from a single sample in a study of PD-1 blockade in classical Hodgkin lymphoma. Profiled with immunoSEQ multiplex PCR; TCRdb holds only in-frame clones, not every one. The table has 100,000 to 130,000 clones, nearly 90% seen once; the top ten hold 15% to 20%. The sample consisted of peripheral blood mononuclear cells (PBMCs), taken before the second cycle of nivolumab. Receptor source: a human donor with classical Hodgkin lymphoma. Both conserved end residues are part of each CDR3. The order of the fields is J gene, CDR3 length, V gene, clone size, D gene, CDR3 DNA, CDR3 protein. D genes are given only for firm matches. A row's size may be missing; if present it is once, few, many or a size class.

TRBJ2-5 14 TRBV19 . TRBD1 TGTGCCAGTAGTATAACAGGGGGCGTGGAGACCCAGTACTTC CASSITGGVETQYF
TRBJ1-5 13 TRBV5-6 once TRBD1 TGTGCCAGCAGCTACGGACAGGGACAGCCCCAGCATTTT CASSYGQGQPQHF
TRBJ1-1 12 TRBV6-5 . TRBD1 TGTGCCAGCAGTCATGGGACAGGGGAGGCTTTCTTT CASSHGTGEAFF
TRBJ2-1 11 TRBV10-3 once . TGTGCCATCAGTGTCGGGGATGAGCAGTTCTTC CAISVGDEQFF
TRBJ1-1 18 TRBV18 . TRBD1 TGTGCCAGCTCATCCCTCACAGGGGAAACTCCAGGAAACACTGAAGCTTTCTTT CASSSLTGETPGNTEAFF
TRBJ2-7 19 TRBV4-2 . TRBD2 TGTGCCAGCAGCCGCGAGGGGGACCTACTAGCGGGAGCTCGGAACGAGCAGTACTTC CASSREGDLLAGARNEQYF
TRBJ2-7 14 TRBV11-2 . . TGTGCCAGCAGCTTAGGAACAGGGATGTACGAGCAGTACTTC CASSLGTGMYEQYF
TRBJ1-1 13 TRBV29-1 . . TGCAGCGTCATAAAACAGGAGGGCACTGAAGCTTTCTTT CSVIKQEGTEAFF
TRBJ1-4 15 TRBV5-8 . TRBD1 TGTGCCAGCAGCGTAAGACAGGGGGCTTTCGAAAAACTGTTTTTT CASSVRQGAFEKLFF
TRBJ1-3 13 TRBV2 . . TGTGCCAGCAGGGGGGACCGAGGAAACACCATATATTTT CASRGDRGNTIYF
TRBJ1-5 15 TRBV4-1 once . TGCGCCAGCAGTTTCCGTCCTCAGGCGAATCAGCCCCAGCATTTT CASSFRPQANQPQHF
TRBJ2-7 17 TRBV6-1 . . TGTGCCAGCAGTGAACGAAAAACGACAGGCGGACGTTACGAGCAGTACTTC CASSERKTTGGRYEQYF
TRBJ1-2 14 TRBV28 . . TGTGCCAGCATCCATAGTGAGGGTACCTATGGCTACACCTTC CASIHSEGTYGYTF
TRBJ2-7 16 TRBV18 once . TGTGCCAGCTCACCACCCGTATTCGTAAGGGGTGGCGAGCAGTACTTC CASSPPVFVRGGEQYF
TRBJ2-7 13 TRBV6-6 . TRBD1 TGTGCCAGCAGTCGGGACAGCCACTACGAGCAGTACTTC CASSRDSHYEQYF
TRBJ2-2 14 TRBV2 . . TGTGCCAGCACCTCCACCCTGAACACCGGGGAGCTGTTTTTT CASTSTLNTGELFF
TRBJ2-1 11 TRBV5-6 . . TGTGCCAGCAGCTTGGCGGTGAGACTGTTCTTC CASSLAVRLFF
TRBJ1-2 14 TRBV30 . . TGTGCCTGGAGTGTTGAGCCTCGTGTACAGGGCTACACCTTC CAWSVEPRVQGYTF
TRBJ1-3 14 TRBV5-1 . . TGCGCCAGCAGCTTGGAAGGCTCTGGAAACACCATATATTTT CASSLEGSGNTIYF
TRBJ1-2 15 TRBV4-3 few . TGCGCCAGCAGCCACGACTTCCAGGGAATTGGGGGCTACACCTTC CASSHDFQGIGGYTF
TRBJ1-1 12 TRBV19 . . TGTGCCAGTAGTATAGGGGGGGCTGAAGCTTTCTTT CASSIGGAEAFF
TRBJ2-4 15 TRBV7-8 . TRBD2 TGTGCCAGCATACTAGCGGGAGGAAACAAAAACATTCAGTACTTC CASILAGGNKNIQYF
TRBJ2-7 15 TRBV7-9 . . TGTGCCAGCAGCAAAGGATACAGGGCAACCTACGAGCAGTACTTC CASSKGYRATYEQYF
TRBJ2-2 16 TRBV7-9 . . TGTGCCAGCAGCGCAGAAGGCAGGACGAACACCGGGGAGCTGTTTTTT CASSAEGRTNTGELFF
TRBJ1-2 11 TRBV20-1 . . TGCAGTGCTAGGCCCATCTATGGCTACACCTTC CSARPIYGYTF
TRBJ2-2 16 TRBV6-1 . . TGTGCCAGCAGTGGATTCCGACCTTCGAACACCGGGGAGCTGTTTTTT CASSGFRPSNTGELFF
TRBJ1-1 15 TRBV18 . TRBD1 TGTGCCAGCTCACCACTACAGGGGGCCGAGACTGAAGCTTTCTTT CASSPLQGAETEAFF
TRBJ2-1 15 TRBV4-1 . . TGCGCCAGCAGCCAAGTTGTCAGCACCTACAATGAGCAGTTCTTC CASSQVVSTYNEQFF
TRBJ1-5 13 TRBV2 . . TGTGCCAGCAGTGACTCGTTCGATCAGCCCCAGCATTTT CASSDSFDQPQHF
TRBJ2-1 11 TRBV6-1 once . TGTGCCAACTTTGACGACAATGAGCAGTTCTTC CANFDDNEQFF
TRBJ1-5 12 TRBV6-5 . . TGTGCCAGCAGTACTAGAGATCAGCCCCAGCATTTT CASSTRDQPQHF
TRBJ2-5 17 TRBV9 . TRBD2 TGTGCCAGCAGCGTAGATGCTAGCGGGACCCCGCGGGAGACCCAGTACTTC CASSVDASGTPRETQYF
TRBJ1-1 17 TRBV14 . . TGTGCCAGCAGCCAACTTAGACAGGATAGGGTGAACACTGAAGCTTTCTTT CASSQLRQDRVNTEAFF
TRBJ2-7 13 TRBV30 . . TGTGCCTGGTGGAGGGGTAGCATCGACGAGCAGTACTTC CAWWRGSIDEQYF
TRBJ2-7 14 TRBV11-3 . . TGTGCCAGCAGCTTAGAGGGTCCCCTCGACGAGCAGTACTTC CASSLEGPLDEQYF
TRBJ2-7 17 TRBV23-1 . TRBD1 TGCGCCAGCAGTCTGTGTGCGAGGGACAGGGGAGTTTACGAGCAGTACTTC CASSLCARDRGVYEQYF
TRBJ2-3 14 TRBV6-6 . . TGTGCCAGCAGTTCCCGGGGTGGGGACATCGCGCAGTATTTT CASSSRGGDIAQYF
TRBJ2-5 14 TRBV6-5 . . TGTGCCAGCAGTTCCGGGGGCTACCAAGAGACCCAGTACTTC CASSSGGYQETQYF
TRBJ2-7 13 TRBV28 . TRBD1 TGTGCCAGCAGACCTAGGGACAGCTCCGAGCAGTACTTC CASRPRDSSEQYF
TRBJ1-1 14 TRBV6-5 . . TGTGCCAGCAGTAATTCACAGTGGTCAGCTGAAGCTTTCTTT CASSNSQWSAEAFF
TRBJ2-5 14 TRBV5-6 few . TGTGCCAGCAGCTTGGAGGGCGGGATAAAGACCCAGTACTTC CASSLEGGIKTQYF
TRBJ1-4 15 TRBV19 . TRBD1 TGTGCCAGTAGTACCAACAGGGGGGTCTACGAAAAACTGTTTTTT CASSTNRGVYEKLFF
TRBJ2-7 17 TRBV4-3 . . TGCGCCAGCAGCCAAGAAGCGAGCGGTTATAGCTCCTACGAGCAGTACTTC CASSQEASGYSSYEQYF
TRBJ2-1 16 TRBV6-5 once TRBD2 TGTGCCAGCAGTTACGGGACTAGTGGCGCTCAAAGTGAGCAGTTCTTC CASSYGTSGAQSEQFF